Presented here are 5 T cell receptor beta chains from one specimen sequenced in a study of blood T cell repertoires in COVID-19. The protocol was immunoSEQ multiplex PCR, while the TCRdb copy is restricted to in-frame clones and leaves out a portion. Of 40,000 to 65,000 clones listed, 70% to 85% were seen once; the top ten hold 11% to 15%. Sample: peripheral blood. The receptors shown here come from a human donor in a cohort sampled during active COVID-19.

The chain has TRBV9 and TRBJ2-2; the match to TRBD2 covers 9 bases. The CDR3 is made up of 15 amino acids. V was clipped by 4 bases and J by 0 bases; unmatched bases: 1. Germline CDR1 and CDR2: SGDLS and YYNGEE. For the CDR3, the DNA is TGTGCCAGCAGCCCTAGCGGGGCGAACACCGGGGAGCTGTTTTTT. It yields the protein CASSPSGANTGELFF.

The chain links TRBV18 to TRBJ1-5; 9 bases fit TRBD1. This CDR3 contains 16 residues. With V trimmed by 3 bases and J by 5 bases, 8 bases remained unmatched. CDR1 and CDR2 (germline): KGHSH, LQKENI. The CDR3 region is CASSPMDRGGDQPQHF. DNA of the CDR3: TGTGCCAGCTCACCTATGGACAGGGGAGGGGATCAGCCCCAGCATTTT.

This sequence joins TRBV9 and TRBJ2-7; 9 bases are a match to TRBD1. Germline loops: CDR1 SGDLS, CDR2 YYNGEE. With 3 bases clipped from V and 1 base from J, the junction kept 5 bases outside the gene matches. This CDR3 comprises 15 residues. CDR3 DNA sequence: TGTGCCAGCAGCGAGGGGGGACAGGGATCCTACGAGCAGTACTTC. This sequence encodes CASSEGGQGSYEQYF.

CDR3 nucleotides: TGTGCCAGCAGCTTAGTAGCGGGAGGGCCGAATACGCAGTATTTT. Its translation is CASSLVAGGPNTQYF. The genes are TRBV7-8 and TRBJ2-3; TRBD2 matches at 11 bases. CDR3 length: 15 amino acids. The J segment lost 7 bases and the V segment lost 1 base, leaving 4 bases of the junction unmatched. Germline V gene data show CDR1 as SGHVS and CDR2 as FQNEAQ.

The CDR3 nucleotides read TGTGCCAGCAGCGTAGACAGCGGAACCTACGAGCAGTACTTC. Translated: CASSVDSGTYEQYF. The chain carries TRBV9 and TRBJ2-7; D may be TRBD2 (5 bases). The V end lost 0 bases, the J end lost 2 bases, and 9 bases lay between the germline ends. CDR1 is SGDLS, CDR2 YYNGEE, per germline. The length of the CDR3 is 14 residues. Variable domain in full (rest from reference TRBV9 and TRBJ2-7): DSGVTQTPKHLITATGQRVTLRCSPRSGDLSVYWYQQSLDQGLQFLIQYYNGEERAKGNILERFSAQQFPDLHSELNLSSLELGDSALYFCASSVDSGTYEQYFGPGTRLTVT.